Described below is a single T cell receptor (beta chain) sequence and its context. The data stem from a study of blood T cell repertoires in COVID-19. Study-wide context: Researchers got acute and convalescent COVID-19 samples from the United States, Italy and Spain. PBMCs, B-cell-depleted T cells, or T cells provided the cDNA or gDNA that made up the material.

In germline, CDR1 is MNHEY, CDR2 SMNVEV (reference sequence). The CDR3 is 15 amino acids. Trimming stripped 5 bases from V and 5 bases from J, with 16 bases between. Authors' processing steps: Amplification of reference gene primers provided the estimated nucleated cell counts. TCRdb's table, derived via immunoSEQ multiplex PCR, lists solely in-frame clones and lacks some. V and J calls and clone size are as listed in that table; D and trimming were resolved from the DNA. The table lists hundreds of thousands of clones, around 87% of them singletons, with around 1.5% in the top ten. The receptor comes from a woman aged 40 to 49 who had recovered from COVID-19. Material: peripheral blood. The chain links TRBV27 to TRBJ2-1; possible D gene TRBD2, 6 bases. As DNA, the CDR3 is TGTGCCAGCAGTCCCCGAATAGCGGCTAACAATGAGCAGTTCTTC. Translating gives CASSPRIAANNEQFF.